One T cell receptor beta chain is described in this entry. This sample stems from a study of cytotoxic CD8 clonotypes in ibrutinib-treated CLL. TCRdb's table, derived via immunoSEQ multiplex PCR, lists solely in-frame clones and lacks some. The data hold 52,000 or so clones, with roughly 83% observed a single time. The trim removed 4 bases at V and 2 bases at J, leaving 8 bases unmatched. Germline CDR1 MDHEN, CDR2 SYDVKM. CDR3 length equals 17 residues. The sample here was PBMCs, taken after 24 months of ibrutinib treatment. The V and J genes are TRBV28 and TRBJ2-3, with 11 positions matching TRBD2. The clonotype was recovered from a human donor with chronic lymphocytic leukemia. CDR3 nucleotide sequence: TGTGCCAGCAGTTCGCTTCCGGGACTAGCGGACACAGATACGCAGTATTTT. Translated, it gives CASSSLPGLADTDTQYF.